The source of this T cell receptor (beta chain) is a study of T-cell memory formation after mild COVID-19. Only a few counts were recorded for this clonotype. This CDR3 spans 17 amino acids. Germline V gives CDR1 SGHRS, CDR2 YFSETQ. Unmatched junction bases numbered 9, after V lost 1 base and J lost 2 bases. TCRdb used MiXCR to reprocess the 5' RACE reads, holding one entry per CDR3 protein. The data contain roughly 580,000 distinct CDR3 sequences, roughly 17% of them singletons. This chain joins TRBV5-1 and TRBJ1-3; the match to TRBD1 covers 7 bases. The sequencing input was PBMCs or a T cell subset sorted from them (not recorded which). This TCR was recovered from an adult woman who had mild COVID-19 (a few samples of this study predate the infection). Cell type and time point are not known. The CDR3 nucleotides read TGCGCCAGCAGCTTGTCTCCGACAGGGACGGCTGGAAACACCATATATTTT. The encoded protein is CASSLSPTGTAGNTIYF.